Listed below are T cell receptor beta chains from one sample, sequenced in a study of control samples from healthy donors and cancer patients. Assay used: immunoSEQ multiplex PCR; TCRdb lists only in-frame clones, some missing. The data show 150,000 to 180,000 clones, over 85% seen once. The sequenced material came from blood. The receptors originated from a middle-aged man in good health. CDR3s include the opening cysteine and the closing phenylalanine or tryptophan. Each record gives: J gene, V gene, D gene, clone size, CDR3 protein, CDR3 DNA. A D gene is named only where the DNA matches it firmly. Clone size is shown for a subset of rows, as once, few, many or a class of expanded clone.

J: TRBJ2-7; V: TRBV28; D: TRBD2; size: -; CDR3: CASSLGSGSNQYEQYF; DNA: TGTGCCAGCAGTTTGGGGAGCGGGAGTAATCAATACGAGCAGTACTTC
J: TRBJ2-1; V: TRBV7-9; D: -; size: -; CDR3: CASSLARQNEQFF; DNA: TGTGCCAGCAGCTTAGCGAGACAGAATGAGCAGTTCTTC
J: TRBJ2-3; V: TRBV10-3; D: TRBD2; size: -; CDR3: CAISEVRGLAETDTQYF; DNA: TGTGCCATCAGTGAGGTCAGGGGACTAGCGGAGACAGATACGCAGTATTTT
J: TRBJ2-7; V: TRBV5-5; D: TRBD1; size: -; CDR3: CASSTGVNSYEQYF; DNA: TGTGCCAGCAGCACAGGGGTAAACTCCTACGAGCAGTACTTC
J: TRBJ1-5; V: TRBV6-6; D: TRBD1; size: once; CDR3: CASTYKGAGQPQHF; DNA: TGTGCCAGCACCTACAAGGGGGCAGGTCAGCCCCAGCATTTT
J: TRBJ2-2; V: TRBV9; D: -; size: -; CDR3: CASSVGRLSPGELFF; DNA: TGTGCCAGCAGCGTAGGCAGGCTGAGCCCCGGGGAGCTGTTTTTT
J: TRBJ1-4; V: TRBV28; D: -; size: -; CDR3: CASFPGGRVATNEKLFF; DNA: TGTGCCAGCTTTCCGGGCGGCAGGGTTGCAACTAATGAAAAACTGTTTTTT
J: TRBJ1-2; V: TRBV28; D: TRBD1; size: few; CDR3: CASSLDREARYGYTF; DNA: TGTGCCAGCAGTTTGGACAGGGAGGCTCGGTATGGCTACACCTTC
J: TRBJ1-6; V: TRBV1; D: -; size: -; CDR3: CTSSQDRQDSAGDSPLHF; DNA: TGCACCAGCAGCCAAGATAGGCAGGACTCAGCGGGGGATTCACCCCTCCACTTT
J: TRBJ1-1; V: TRBV5-6; D: TRBD1; size: -; CDR3: CASSFLGQGFSEAFF; DNA: TGTGCCAGCAGCTTCCTTGGACAGGGTTTCTCTGAAGCTTTCTTT
J: TRBJ2-3; V: TRBV10-3; D: -; size: -; CDR3: CAISTLDTSTDTQYF; DNA: TGTGCCATCAGTACGCTAGACACTAGCACAGATACGCAGTATTTT
J: TRBJ1-1; V: TRBV28; D: -; size: -; CDR3: CASSFRGAATEAFF; DNA: TGTGCCAGCAGTTTTCGGGGGGCGGCCACTGAAGCTTTCTTT
J: TRBJ2-7; V: TRBV28; D: -; size: -; CDR3: CASRAWTSTYEQYF; DNA: TGTGCCAGCAGGGCCTGGACGAGCACCTACGAGCAGTACTTC
J: TRBJ2-1; V: TRBV3-1/TRBV3-2; D: TRBD2; size: -; CDR3: CASSHAPGLAGPNEQFF; DNA: TGTGCCAGCAGCCACGCTCCGGGACTAGCGGGGCCCAATGAGCAGTTCTTC
J: TRBJ1-5; V: TRBV5-6; D: -; size: once; CDR3: CASSQGVQPQHF; DNA: TGTGCCAGCAGCCAGGGAGTTCAGCCCCAGCATTTT
J: TRBJ2-3; V: TRBV4-1; D: TRBD1; size: -; CDR3: CASSRDRALTDTQYF; DNA: TGCGCCAGCAGCCGAGACAGGGCCCTCACAGATACGCAGTATTTT
J: TRBJ2-1; V: TRBV6-1; D: -; size: -; CDR3: CASSEAQDSQEFF; DNA: TGTGCCAGCAGTGAAGCGCAGGACAGCCAGGAGTTCTTC
J: TRBJ2-1; V: TRBV7-9; D: -; size: -; CDR3: CASSFGHLTWEQFF; DNA: TGTGCCAGCAGCTTTGGACACCTTACGTGGGAGCAGTTCTTC
J: TRBJ1-6; V: TRBV28; D: TRBD1; size: -; CDR3: CASSPGQNNSPLHF; DNA: TGTGCCAGCAGTCCGGGACAGAATAATTCACCCCTCCACTTT
J: TRBJ2-2; V: TRBV7-9; D: -; size: once; CDR3: CASPYEGQGQYTGELFF; DNA: TGTGCCAGCCCGTATGAGGGGCAGGGCCAGTACACCGGGGAGCTGTTTTTT
J: TRBJ1-6; V: TRBV2; D: -; size: -; CDR3: CASSGNGGGNSPLHF; DNA: TGTGCCAGCAGTGGGAATGGGGGCGGCAATTCACCCCTCCACTTT
J: TRBJ2-1; V: TRBV15; D: TRBD2; size: -; CDR3: CATSRDRAGGDEQFF; DNA: TGTGCCACCAGCAGAGATCGAGCGGGAGGGGATGAGCAGTTCTTC
J: TRBJ2-7; V: TRBV19; D: TRBD2; size: -; CDR3: CASSMPSGSYEQYF; DNA: TGTGCCAGTAGTATGCCTAGCGGGAGCTACGAGCAGTACTTC
J: TRBJ1-6; V: TRBV30; D: -; size: -; CDR3: CAWGRNNSPLHF; DNA: TGTGCCTGGGGACGGAATAATTCACCCCTCCACTTT
J: TRBJ1-4; V: TRBV7-9; D: -; size: -; CDR3: CASSLAAGGSEKLFF; DNA: TGTGCCAGCAGCTTAGCGGCTGGGGGCTCTGAAAAACTGTTTTTT
J: TRBJ1-5; V: TRBV3-1/TRBV3-2; D: -; size: few; CDR3: CASSQGQGWSQPQHF; DNA: TGTGCCAGCAGCCAGGGGCAGGGTTGGAGTCAGCCCCAGCATTTT
J: TRBJ2-3; V: TRBV29-1; D: -; size: -; CDR3: CSVEEGSDTQYF; DNA: TGCAGCGTTGAAGAGGGGTCAGATACGCAGTATTTT
J: TRBJ1-5; V: TRBV19; D: -; size: few; CDR3: CASLLGGNWDQPQHF; DNA: TGTGCCAGCCTGCTCGGGGGGAATTGGGATCAGCCCCAGCATTTT
J: TRBJ2-1; V: TRBV19; D: -; size: -; CDR3: CASSTGRLTSSSYNEQFF; DNA: TGTGCCAGTAGTACTGGGCGGCTAACTAGTAGCTCCTACAATGAGCAGTTCTTC
J: TRBJ2-3; V: TRBV7-2; D: TRBD1; size: -; CDR3: CASSFDRGRTDTQYF; DNA: TGTGCCAGCAGCTTTGACAGGGGGCGCACAGATACGCAGTATTTT
J: TRBJ2-5; V: TRBV18; D: -; size: -; CDR3: CASSPQGGETQYF; DNA: TGTGCCAGCTCACCCCAGGGGGGAGAGACCCAGTACTTC
J: TRBJ2-3; V: TRBV5-1; D: -; size: -; CDR3: CASSSRRPNTDTQYF; DNA: TGCGCCAGCAGCTCGAGGCGACCAAACACAGATACGCAGTATTTT
J: TRBJ2-2; V: TRBV30; D: -; size: -; CDR3: CAWSHFPGGELFF; DNA: TGTGCCTGGAGCCACTTTCCTGGGGGGGAGCTGTTTTTT
J: TRBJ2-3; V: TRBV27; D: -; size: -; CDR3: CASISWVGTQYF; DNA: TGTGCCAGCATATCATGGGTTGGTACGCAGTATTTT
J: TRBJ2-1; V: TRBV28; D: -; size: -; CDR3: CASSFSKRGDEQFF; DNA: TGTGCCAGCAGTTTCTCCAAGAGAGGCGATGAGCAGTTCTTC
J: TRBJ1-6; V: TRBV6-6; D: TRBD1; size: few; CDR3: CASSGQGDRSPLHF; DNA: TGTGCCAGCAGCGGACAGGGTGATCGTTCACCCCTCCACTTT
J: TRBJ2-7; V: TRBV5-1; D: TRBD1; size: -; CDR3: CASSTDRGSYEQYF; DNA: TGCGCCAGCAGCACGGACAGGGGGTCCTACGAGCAGTACTTC
J: TRBJ2-5; V: TRBV19; D: TRBD1; size: -; CDR3: CASSRTGAMETQYF; DNA: TGTGCCAGTAGCAGGACAGGGGCTATGGAGACCCAGTACTTC
J: TRBJ2-3; V: TRBV19; D: TRBD2; size: -; CDR3: CASSRLAGNSYTDTQYF; DNA: TGTGCCAGTAGTAGGCTAGCGGGAAACTCTTACACAGATACGCAGTATTTT
J: TRBJ1-1; V: TRBV10-1; D: -; size: few; CDR3: CASSLDSDTEAFF; DNA: TGCGCCAGCAGCCTGGACAGCGACACTGAAGCTTTCTTT
J: TRBJ2-7; V: TRBV28; D: -; size: -; CDR3: CASKDTLYEQYF; DNA: TGTGCCAGCAAGGACACTCTTTACGAGCAGTACTTC
J: TRBJ2-2; V: TRBV10-3; D: -; size: -; CDR3: CAISAREPGDTGELFF; DNA: TGTGCCATCAGTGCCAGGGAACCCGGGGACACCGGGGAGCTGTTTTTT
J: TRBJ2-1; V: TRBV29-1; D: TRBD1; size: -; CDR3: CSAEEPGQGNYNEQFF; DNA: TGCAGCGCTGAAGAACCGGGACAGGGGAACTACAATGAGCAGTTCTTC
J: TRBJ2-1; V: TRBV19; D: TRBD2; size: -; CDR3: CASSGSGTFYNEQFF; DNA: TGTGCCAGTAGCGGTAGCGGGACTTTCTACAATGAGCAGTTCTTC